This record covers a single T cell receptor beta chain. Its specificity is unknown. A multiplex PCR was run with 60 Vbeta primers and 13 Jbeta primers. Clones were read by immunoSEQ multiplex PCR, and TCRdb kept only the in-frame ones, dropping some. The table records roughly 130,000 clones, around three quarters of them present only once. The data stem from a study of cytomegalovirus exposure and HLA in healthy donors. Study outcomes and limitations: Among TCR beta chains of equal frequency, HLA-associated ones were more clonally expanded in a later analysis. Cytomegalovirus association was assigned to about 150 TCR beta chains. The authors later linked a missense DCLRE1C variant to TCR beta V- and J-gene trimming.

The CDR3 runs 13 residues. The V gene lost 4 bases and the J gene lost 9 bases, with 10 bases spanning the gap. Looked up from germline, CDR1 is LNHDA and CDR2 is SQIVND (reference sequence). This chain joins TRBV19 and TRBJ1-6; D is perhaps TRBD1 (5 bases). The origin of this receptor is a man aged 18-30 years in good health and CMV-seronegative. Specimen: PBMCs. Written as DNA, the CDR3 is TGTGCCAGTAGTACGCAAGGGGTTTCACCCCTCCACTTT. It codes for CASSTQGVSPLHF.